The 27 T cell receptor beta chains listed next were all sequenced from one sample in a study of technical replicates of blood from a few donors. Only in-frame clones appear in the TCRdb table, and some are missing; sequencing was by immunoSEQ multiplex PCR. This table holds about 68,000 clones, 95% to 97% found once. The specimen sequenced was T cells isolated from PBMCs. The origin of the receptors is a human donor in good health.

This chain connects TRBV5-6 to TRBJ1-4; 7 nucleotides align to TRBD1. Trimming at V came to 3 bases and at J to 8 bases, leaving 10 bases not matched to a gene. The CDR3 length is 15 residues. Per the germline V gene, CDR1 is SGHDT and CDR2 is YYEEEE. The CDR3 protein is CASSSSRTGQEKLFF. The CDR3 DNA follows: TGTGCCAGCAGCTCCTCAAGGACAGGACAAGAAAAACTGTTTTTT.

The chain combines TRBV9 with TRBJ1-2, with D tentatively TRBD1 (5 bases). Germline V gene sequence: CDR1 SGDLS, CDR2 YYNGEE. The CDR3 has 15 amino acids. V shed 0 bases and J shed 0 bases, with 9 bases lying between them. DNA for the CDR3: TGTGCCAGCAGCGTAGGGGGCGCCTCTAACTATGGCTACACCTTC. Translating it yields CASSVGGASNYGYTF.

The V and J genes are TRBV5-6 and TRBJ2-3, with a possible D match to TRBD1 (5 bases). The ends were cut back, 1 base at V and 2 bases at J, with 11 bases in the middle. The germline V gene has CDR1 SGHDT and CDR2 YYEEEE. The CDR3 sequence is 15 residues long. DNA for the CDR3: TGTGCCAGCAGCTTGAGGCAGGGCACCACAGATACGCAGTATTTT. Its protein is CASSLRQGTTDTQYF.

The rearrangement uses TRBV29-1 and TRBJ1-2, with 7 positions matching TRBD1. The CDR3 has 12 amino acids. The V gene end was trimmed by 2 bases and the J gene end by 4 bases; junction bases not matched to a gene: 1. Per the germline V gene, CDR1 is SQVTM and CDR2 is ANQGSEA. The CDR3: CSVERGPYGYTF. The CDR3 DNA reads TGCAGCGTTGAAAGGGGGCCCTATGGCTACACCTTC.

CDR3 amino acids: CASSLGRGSGNTIYF. The CDR3 bases are TGCGCCAGCAGCTTAGGTCGGGGGTCGGGAAACACCATATATTTT. V gene TRBV5-1 combines with J gene TRBJ1-3; possibly TRBD1 for D (5 bases). Germline CDR1 and CDR2: SGHRS and YFSETQ. V was clipped by 2 bases and J by 4 bases, with 13 bases between them. The CDR3 covers 15 residues.

The gene calls are TRBV18 and TRBJ1-1; TRBD1 aligns across 8 bases. CDR1 is KGHSH and CDR2 is LQKENI in the germline V gene. Trimming cost V 3 bases and J 5 bases; bases outside gene matches: 8. CDR3 size: 15 residues. The CDR3, as DNA: TGTGCCAGCTCACCTGTAGGACAGGGTGGAACTGAAGCTTTCTTT. It translates to CASSPVGQGGTEAFF.

This chain connects TRBV11-2 to TRBJ2-3; D is perhaps TRBD1 (6 bases). Germline V gene sequence: CDR1 SGHAT, CDR2 FQNNGV. V dropped 3 bases and J dropped 1 base, with 8 bases sitting between them. This CDR3 comprises 14 residues. The CDR3 protein is CASSLGHRTDTQYF. CDR3 sequence (DNA): TGTGCCAGCAGCTTGGGACATCGCACAGATACGCAGTATTTT.

The sample holds one count of this clone. The genes are TRBV7-9 and TRBJ2-7; tentatively, D is TRBD1 (6 bases). V was clipped by 8 bases and J by 4 bases, with 15 bases between them. The length of the CDR3 is 13 residues. In germline, CDR1 is SEHNR, CDR2 FQNEAQ (reference sequence). This CDR3 is CASEGGTAYEQYF. For the CDR3, the DNA is TGTGCCAGCGAAGGGGGTACGGCGTACGAGCAGTACTTC. The full variable domain, with the rest looked up from reference TRBV7-9 and TRBJ2-7, is DTGVSQNPRHKITKRGQNVTFRCDPISEHNRLYWYRQTLGQGPEFLTYFQNEAQLEKSRLLSDRFSAERPKGSFSTLEIQRTEQGDSAMYLCASEGGTAYEQYFGPGTRLTVT.

The rearrangement links TRBV5-1 to TRBJ2-7, with a weak D call TRBD1 (6 bases). This CDR3 contains 16 residues. Trimming pared 3 bases from V and 3 bases from J, leaving 19 bases between. Germline V gives CDR1 SGHRS, CDR2 YFSETQ. In nucleotides, the CDR3 is TGCGCCAGCAGCTCACATAGGGGGACAACCTACTACGAGCAGTACTTC. Translating it yields CASSSHRGTTYYEQYF.

V gene TRBV28 combines with J gene TRBJ2-7; D is unclear. The length of the CDR3 is 14 residues. The V and J ends lost 3 bases and 4 bases respectively, with 13 bases between them. Germline CDR1 reads MDHEN; CDR2 reads SYDVKM. The CDR3 here is CASSFIGGGYEQYF. As DNA, the CDR3 is TGTGCCAGCAGTTTCATCGGTGGCGGATACGAGCAGTACTTC.

V is TRBV6-5 and J is TRBJ2-5, with a possible D match to TRBD1 (7 bases). The length of the CDR3 is 16 residues. Trimming stripped 0 bases from V and 3 bases from J, with 14 bases between. From germline, CDR1 is MNHEY and CDR2 SVGAGI. DNA of the CDR3: TGTGCCAGCAGTTACTCGGAGGGGGCGGGTGAAGAGACCCAGTACTTC. As protein: CASSYSEGAGEETQYF.

This chain joins TRBV7-2 and TRBJ1-1; the D is unclear. V lost 10 bases and J 0 bases, leaving 9 bases between the germline ends. The CDR3 runs to 12 residues. The germline gives CDR1 SGHTA, CDR2 FQGNSA. The DNA for the CDR3 is TGTGCCACACAATTGATGAACACTGAAGCTTTCTTT. Translation gives CATQLMNTEAFF.

This chain links TRBV6-5 with TRBJ2-7; 8 bases match TRBD2. The CDR3 is made up of 14 amino acids. Germline V CDR1 and CDR2: MNHEY, SVGAGI. The ends lost 7 bases at V and 6 bases at J; junction bases unmatched: 11. The chain's CDR3 is CASTNGAGASEQYF. CDR3 nucleotide sequence: TGTGCCAGCACCAATGGAGCGGGAGCCTCCGAGCAGTACTTC.

This rearrangement joins TRBV6-5 to TRBJ2-7; 12 bases align to TRBD2. Germline lookup yields CDR1 MNHEY and CDR2 SVGAGI. V lost 4 bases and J lost 9; bases outside the gene matches: 7. The length of the CDR3 is 14 residues. In DNA form, the CDR3 reads TGTGCCAGCAGTTTAGCTAGCGGGAGGGAGGGGCAGTACTTC. Its protein product is CASSLASGREGQYF.

This clone appeared a single time. The rearrangement links TRBV5-1 to TRBJ2-2; 8 bases are shared with TRBD2. The germline V gene encodes CDR1 SGHRS and CDR2 YFSETQ. The CDR3 runs 18 residues. With V trimmed by 5 bases and J by 2 bases, 14 bases remained unmatched. The CDR3 DNA reads as TGCGCCAGCAGGAGGTCTAGCGGGCCTTTTCTTAACACCGGGGAGCTGTTTTTT. The encoded protein is CASRRSSGPFLNTGELFF.

The genes are TRBV29-1 and TRBJ1-2; TRBD1 agrees at 7 bases. After removal of 8 bases from V and 4 bases from J, the junction contained 4 bases not matched to a gene. CDR3 length: 11 amino acids. Germline-derived CDR1 and CDR2 are SQVTM and ANQGSEA. The CDR3 bases are TGCAGCCTGGGGACAGTCTATGGCTACACCTTC. Translating it yields CSLGTVYGYTF. Combining the CDR3 with reference TRBV29-1 and TRBJ1-2 gives the whole variable domain SAVISQKPSRDICQRGTSLTIQCQVDSQVTMMFWYRQQPGQSLTLIATANQGSEATYESGFVIDKFPISRPNLTFSTLTVSNMSPEDSSIYLCSLGTVYGYTFGSGTRLTVV.

The chain links TRBV18 to TRBJ1-1; 7 bases map to TRBD1. The germline gives CDR1 KGHSH, CDR2 LQKENI. The CDR3 has 14 residues. V was pared by 6 bases and J by 1 base, with 5 bases of the junction left unmatched. CDR3: CASSTGTANTEAFF. The CDR3, as DNA: TGTGCCAGCTCGACCGGGACAGCGAACACTGAAGCTTTCTTT.

The J gene is TRBJ2-2, the V gene TRBV5-1; 7 bases match TRBD1. Per the germline V gene, CDR1 is SGHRS and CDR2 is YFSETQ. V lost 2 bases, J lost 2 bases, and 3 bases stayed unmatched. The CDR3 runs 15 residues. CDR3 region: CASSLRQGNTGELFF. CDR3 in DNA: TGCGCCAGCAGCTTAAGACAGGGCAACACCGGGGAGCTGTTTTTT. The full variable domain, with the rest looked up from reference TRBV5-1 and TRBJ2-2, is KAGVTQTPRYLIKTRGQQVTLSCSPISGHRSVSWYQQTPGQGLQFLFEYFSETQRNKGNFPGRFSGRQFSNSRSEMNVSTLELGDSALYLCASSLRQGNTGELFFGEGSRLTVL.

The rearrangement links TRBV6-5 to TRBJ2-2, with D tentatively TRBD1 (5 bases). The V end lost 0 bases, the J end lost 4 bases, and 9 bases lay between the germline ends. The CDR3 covers 15 residues. The germline V gene has CDR1 MNHEY and CDR2 SVGAGI. The DNA of the CDR3 is TGTGCCAGCAGTTACTCGATCCAGGGCACCGGGGAGCTGTTTTTT. Translation: CASSYSIQGTGELFF.

The chain links TRBV4-3 to TRBJ2-3, with 7 bases matching TRBD2. Germline V gene data show CDR1 as LGHNA and CDR2 as YSLEER. The CDR3 length is 15 residues. J gave up 5 bases and V 0 bases, and 5 bases lay outside the gene matches. CDR3 coding DNA: TGCGCCAGCAGCCAAGATGGCGGGAGTGTAGATACGCAGTATTTT. Amino acids: CASSQDGGSVDTQYF.

This clone showed up just once. The chain has TRBV5-4 and TRBJ2-4, with D maybe TRBD1 (6 bases). V lost 4 bases and J 8 bases, leaving 22 bases between the germline ends. Germline CDR1 and CDR2: SGHNT and YYREEE (reference sequence). The CDR3 totals 16 residues. CDR3 nucleotide sequence: TGTGCCAGCAGCCCGAGTGGTAGGGGGTTGGGAGACATTCAGTACTTC. It translates to CASSPSGRGLGDIQYF.

This clone has a single count. V is TRBV7-2 and J is TRBJ2-7; D gene ambiguous. With 4 bases removed from V and 1 base from J, the gap between germline ends came to 8 bases. Germline V gives CDR1 SGHTA, CDR2 FQGNSA. The CDR3 runs 13 residues. CDR3 sequence: CASSSSASYEQYF. The CDR3 coding sequence is TGTGCCAGCAGCTCGAGCGCGTCCTACGAGCAGTACTTC.

The chain is built from TRBV4-3 and TRBJ2-1; possibly TRBD2 for D (7 bases). Germline CDR1 reads LGHNA; CDR2 reads YSLEER. The CDR3 is 16 residues long. V lost 0 bases and J 9 bases, leaving 18 bases between the germline ends. Here the CDR3 reads CASSQEGGGFNSEQFF. The CDR3 DNA sequence: TGCGCCAGCAGCCAAGAAGGGGGGGGTTTTAACAGTGAGCAGTTCTTC.

The V call is TRBV7-3, the J call TRBJ2-1, with a possible D match to TRBD1 (6 bases). Germline V gives CDR1 SGHTA, CDR2 FQGTGA. This CDR3 has 13 amino acids. V dropped 5 bases and J dropped 6 bases, with 11 bases sitting between them. The CDR3 region has the DNA TGTGCCAGCAGCGCATACAGGGCCAATGAGCAGTTCTTC. The encoded protein is CASSAYRANEQFF.

The chain links TRBV7-9 to TRBJ2-2, with 13 bases fitting TRBD2. V was pared by 6 bases and J by 5 bases, with 3 bases of the junction left unmatched. Germline V gene sequence: CDR1 SEHNR, CDR2 FQNEAQ (reference sequence). This CDR3 has 15 residues. CDR3 residues: CASRGLAGDTGELFF. In DNA form, the CDR3 reads TGTGCCAGCAGAGGACTAGCGGGAGATACCGGGGAGCTGTTTTTT. The full variable domain, with the rest looked up from reference TRBV7-9 and TRBJ2-2, is DTGVSQNPRHKITKRGQNVTFRCDPISEHNRLYWYRQTLGQGPEFLTYFQNEAQLEKSRLLSDRFSAERPKGSFSTLEIQRTEQGDSAMYLCASRGLAGDTGELFFGEGSRLTVL.

The rearrangement joins TRBV5-6 to TRBJ2-5; TRBD1 matches 8 bases. The CDR3 length is 15 residues. Germline V gene lookup returns CDR1 SGHDT and CDR2 YYEEEE. Trimming took 2 bases from V and 2 from J; bases not matched to a gene: 5. CDR3 sequence reads: CASSFRQGRQETQYF. The CDR3 nucleotides are TGTGCCAGCAGCTTTCGACAGGGGCGACAAGAGACCCAGTACTTC. The full variable domain, in which reference TRBV5-6 and TRBJ2-5 provide the parts outside the CDR3, is DAGVTQSPTHLIKTRGQQVTLRCSPKSGHDTVSWYQQALGQGPQFIFQYYEEEERQRGNFPDRFSGHQFPNYSSELNVNALLLGDSALYLCASSFRQGRQETQYFGPGTRLLVL.

This clone has just one count. Germline is not matched at one junction end, which may reflect a read error. This CDR3 is CASSPGTSGDYEQYF. As DNA, the CDR3 is TGTGCTAGCAGCCCGGGGACTAGCGGGGACTACGAGCAGTACTTC. V and J are TRBV7-7 and TRBJ2-7, with 13 nucleotides matching TRBD2. The germline V gene has CDR1 SSHAT and CDR2 FNYEAQ (reference sequence). The CDR3 runs to 15 residues.